This TCR beta chain was sequenced for a study of blood T cells in healthy people across ages. A word on this clonotype: Its antigen is unidentified.

Study-wide results and caveats: When set beside aged donors, long-lived donors presented more naive CD4+ cells and higher diversity.

This CDR3 comprises 14 residues. CDR1 is KGHDR and CDR2 is SFDVKD in the germline V gene. V was trimmed by 5 bases and J by 1 base, leaving 8 bases between them. The use of a sample-barcoded 5' primer and a J-beta primer mix characterized a second PCR of about 7 to 12 cycles. TCRdb processed the 5' RACE reads anew with MiXCR; each CDR3 protein has one entry. This table has around 800,000 distinct CDR3 sequences, roughly 24% appearing once. The data were also submitted as part of a second study, on T cells of mothers and their children.

What was sequenced was blood. The chain combines TRBV24-1 with TRBJ1-5; D not certain. This TCR came from a boy aged 5 to 17 in good health. This chain's CDR3 is CATSVGMSNQPQHF. DNA for the CDR3: TGTGCCACCAGTGTTGGGATGAGCAATCAGCCCCAGCATTTT.